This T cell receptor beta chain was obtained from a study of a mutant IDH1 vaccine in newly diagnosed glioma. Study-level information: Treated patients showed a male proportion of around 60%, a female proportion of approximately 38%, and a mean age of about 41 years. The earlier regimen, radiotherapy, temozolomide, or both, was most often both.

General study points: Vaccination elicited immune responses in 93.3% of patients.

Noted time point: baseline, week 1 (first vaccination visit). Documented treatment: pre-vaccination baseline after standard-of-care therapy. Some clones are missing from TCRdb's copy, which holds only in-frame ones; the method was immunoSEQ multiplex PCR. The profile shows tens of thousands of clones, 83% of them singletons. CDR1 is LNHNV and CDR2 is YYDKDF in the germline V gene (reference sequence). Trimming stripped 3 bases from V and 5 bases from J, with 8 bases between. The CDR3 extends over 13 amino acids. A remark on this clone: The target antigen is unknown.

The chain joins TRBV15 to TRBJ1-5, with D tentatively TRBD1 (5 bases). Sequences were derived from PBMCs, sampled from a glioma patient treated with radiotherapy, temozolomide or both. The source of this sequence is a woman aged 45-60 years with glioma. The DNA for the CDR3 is TGTGCCACCAGCAGGGGGGTTGATCAGCCCCAGCATTTT. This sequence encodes CATSRGVDQPQHF.